A selection of T cell receptor beta chains follows, all from one sample in a study of blood T cell repertoires in COVID-19. TCRdb's copy holds only in-frame clones and misses some; the assay was immunoSEQ multiplex PCR. The table shows 350,000 or so clones, with 80% to 90% occurring only once. Material: PBMCs or T cells enriched from blood (not recorded which). These TCRs come from a woman between 40 and 55 years old with acute COVID-19. CDR3s include the opening cysteine and the closing phenylalanine or tryptophan. D genes are given only for firm matches. Part of the rows lack a size; the others show once, few, many or a class for expanded clones.

size,D,V,length,J,DNA,CDR3
.,TRBD2,TRBV4-3,13,TRBJ2-7,TGCGCCAGCAGCCGGGACTATGGCTACGAGCAGTACTTC,CASSRDYGYEQYF
.,TRBD2,TRBV27,18,TRBJ2-1,TGTGCCAGCAGTCCAAGAGCCTTACTAGCGGGAGGGCCTTCCGAGCAGTTCTTC,CASSPRALLAGGPSEQFF
.,TRBD1,TRBV18,14,TRBJ1-2,TGTGCCAGCTCACCGCAACAGGGGAACTATGGCTACACCTTC,CASSPQQGNYGYTF
.,.,TRBV28,14,TRBJ1-4,TGTGCCAGCAGTTTCGGGGGACCCATAGAAAAACTGTTTTTT,CASSFGGPIEKLFF
.,TRBD1,TRBV10-3,14,TRBJ1-2,TGTGCCATCAGTGAGTCGGACAGGGCGGGAGGCTACACCTTC,CAISESDRAGGYTF
once,TRBD2,TRBV20-1,14,TRBJ2-1,TGCAGTGCTAGTCTGGCTAGCGGGATGGATGAGCAGTTCTTC,CSASLASGMDEQFF
.,.,TRBV28,12,TRBJ1-2,TGTGCCAGCAGTTCGGGAAACTATGGCTACACCTTC,CASSSGNYGYTF
.,.,TRBV2,11,TRBJ2-7,TGTGCCAGCAGTGAATATTACGAGCAGTACTTC,CASSEYYEQYF
.,.,TRBV19,14,TRBJ2-1,TGTGCCAGTAGTATAGACTACAGGGAAGGCGAGCAGTTCTTC,CASSIDYREGEQFF
.,.,TRBV3-1/TRBV3-2,14,TRBJ1-2,TGTGCCAGCAGCCAAGTCTCGTTCGACTATGGCTACACCTTC,CASSQVSFDYGYTF
.,.,TRBV7-2,12,TRBJ2-7,TGTGCCAGCAGCTTACTTACTTACGAGCAGTACTTC,CASSLLTYEQYF
.,TRBD1,TRBV7-9,14,TRBJ2-1,TGTGCCAGCAGGGCGACAGGGGGAACGAAGGGGCAGTTCTTC,CASRATGGTKGQFF
.,TRBD1,TRBV10-1,18,TRBJ1-1,TGCGCCAGCCTCCCTCGGGACAGGCCAAAAAGGGAGAACACTGAAGCTTTCTTT,CASLPRDRPKRENTEAFF
.,.,TRBV11-2,15,TRBJ1-1,TGTGCCAGCAGCTTACTCGATCGGGTGAACACTGAAGCTTTCTTT,CASSLLDRVNTEAFF
.,TRBD1,TRBV27,14,TRBJ2-3,TGTGCCAGCAGTTTTCGACAGGGATTGGATACGCAGTATTTT,CASSFRQGLDTQYF
.,.,TRBV18,15,TRBJ1-1,TGTGCCAGCTCACCACAAGGGGGTAGAAACACTGAAGCTTTCTTT,CASSPQGGRNTEAFF
.,TRBD1,TRBV2,15,TRBJ2-1,TGTGCCAGCATGTCCGGGACAGGGAAAGGCGCTGAGCAGTTCTTC,CASMSGTGKGAEQFF
.,.,TRBV21-1,14,TRBJ2-5,TGTGCCAGCAGCGCAATCAGGGTGATGGAGACCCAGTACTTC,CASSAIRVMETQYF
few,.,TRBV20-1,11,TRBJ2-1,TGCAGTGCCCACCATTCGGATGAGCAGTTCTTC,CSAHHSDEQFF
.,.,TRBV4-2,15,TRBJ1-2,TGTGCCAGCAGCCAAGATGGGGCATCCCTAGGGGGCTACACCTTC,CASSQDGASLGGYTF
.,.,TRBV2,15,TRBJ2-5,TGTGCCAGCACGGGTGTGGGGACACTTCAAGAGACCCAGTACTTC,CASTGVGTLQETQYF
.,.,TRBV14,15,TRBJ1-6,TGTGCCAGCAGCCAAATCGACAGCCATAATTCACCCCTCCACTTT,CASSQIDSHNSPLHF
.,TRBD1,TRBV28,16,TRBJ1-3,TGTGCCAGCAGTTTCGTGACAGGGGGATCTGGAAACACCATATATTTT,CASSFVTGGSGNTIYF
.,TRBD1,TRBV3-1/TRBV3-2,14,TRBJ1-1,TGTGCCAGCAGCCGGACAGGGGTTATAACTGAAGCTTTCTTT,CASSRTGVITEAFF
.,TRBD2,TRBV10-3,15,TRBJ2-5,TGTGCCACGGGAGGGACTAGCGGGCTTCAAGAGACCCAGTACTTC,CATGGTSGLQETQYF
.,.,TRBV25-1,15,TRBJ1-4,TGTGCCAGCAGTCCGGGGAAGGGCCCTAATGAAAAACTGTTTTTT,CASSPGKGPNEKLFF
.,.,TRBV7-2,13,TRBJ1-1,TGTGCCAGCAGCTCCCAGGGGAGCACTGAAGCTTTCTTT,CASSSQGSTEAFF
.,.,TRBV24-1,15,TRBJ2-2,TGTGCCACCAGTGATCCCACAGTAAACACCGGGGAGCTGTTTTTT,CATSDPTVNTGELFF
.,.,TRBV19,13,TRBJ2-7,TGTGCCAGTAGTATAGGAGGCCCGGACGAGCAGTACTTC,CASSIGGPDEQYF
.,.,TRBV7-8,15,TRBJ1-5,TGTGCCAGCAGCTTAGGGGACACCCGCAATCAGCCCCAGCATTTT,CASSLGDTRNQPQHF
.,TRBD1,TRBV6-5,15,TRBJ2-7,TGTGCCAGCAGCTACCGGGACAGGGGTTTCTACGAGCAGTACTTC,CASSYRDRGFYEQYF
once,.,TRBV27,13,TRBJ2-7,TGTGCCAGCAGTTTAAAGCCCTCCTACGAGCAGTACTTC,CASSLKPSYEQYF
.,.,TRBV28,14,TRBJ1-3,TGTGCCAGCAGTCCTCACAGCTCTGGAAACACCATATATTTT,CASSPHSSGNTIYF
once,TRBD1,TRBV9,17,TRBJ2-2,TGTGCCAGCAGCGTAGCTAAGGGACAGGGACACACCGGGGAGCTGTTTTTT,CASSVAKGQGHTGELFF
.,TRBD1,TRBV28,15,TRBJ2-7,TGTGCCAGCAGTCCCCTGGGTGGACAGGGGTGGGAGCAGTACTTC,CASSPLGGQGWEQYF
.,.,TRBV7-9,14,TRBJ2-1,TGTGCCAGCAGCTTAGGCCAGGGGGGCAATGAGCAGTTCTTC,CASSLGQGGNEQFF
.,TRBD2,TRBV5-4,15,TRBJ2-1,TGTGCCAGCAGCTATAGCGGGAGTTACTACAATGAGCAGTTCTTC,CASSYSGSYYNEQFF
.,TRBD2,TRBV5-4,19,TRBJ2-3,TGTGCCAGCAGCCCGGGCACTAGCGGGGGGCTAATAAGCACAGATACGCAGTATTTT,CASSPGTSGGLISTDTQYF
.,TRBD2,TRBV7-9,11,TRBJ2-1,TGTGCCAGCAGTACCGCGGGGGGACCGTTCTTC,CASSTAGGPFF
.,TRBD1,TRBV5-1,16,TRBJ1-5,TGCGCCAGCAGCTTGACAGGGGATTCTAGCAATCAGCCCCAGCATTTT,CASSLTGDSSNQPQHF
many,.,TRBV7-2,14,TRBJ1-6,TGTGCCAGCAGCGCCCCACGGGGTAATTCACCCCTCCACTTT,CASSAPRGNSPLHF
.,.,TRBV19,14,TRBJ1-1,TGTGCCAGTAGTACGCAGGGGTGGAACACTGAAGCTTTCTTT,CASSTQGWNTEAFF
.,TRBD2,TRBV7-9,14,TRBJ2-7,TGTGCCAGCAGCTTAGCGGGAGGGGTAAACGAGCAGTACTTC,CASSLAGGVNEQYF
.,TRBD1,TRBV5-1,15,TRBJ2-1,TGCGCCAGCAGCCTTACAGGGGTCCCCTACAATGAGCAGTTCTTC,CASSLTGVPYNEQFF
.,TRBD2,TRBV7-2,16,TRBJ2-5,TGTGCCAGCAGCTCACGGACTAGCGGGGGATTAGAGACCCAGTACTTC,CASSSRTSGGLETQYF
.,TRBD1,TRBV27,17,TRBJ1-4,TGTGCCAGCAGTCGACGGGACAGTTTTGCAACTAATGAAAAACTGTTTTTT,CASSRRDSFATNEKLFF
.,.,TRBV28,15,TRBJ1-2,TGTGCCAGCAGTTTATTGACTTTAAGGTCACATGGCTACACCTTC,CASSLLTLRSHGYTF
.,.,TRBV9,16,TRBJ2-2,TGTGCCAGCAGCGTATCCGTACGGGCGAACACCGGGGAGCTGTTTTTT,CASSVSVRANTGELFF
.,TRBD1,TRBV6-5,16,TRBJ1-1,TGTGCCAGCAGTTACTCCAAGACAGGGAAGAACACTGAAGCTTTCTTT,CASSYSKTGKNTEAFF
few,TRBD1,TRBV5-1,14,TRBJ2-7,TGCGCCAGCAAGCGCGGGACAGGATCCTACGAGCAGTACTTC,CASKRGTGSYEQYF
.,.,TRBV12-2,16,TRBJ2-5,TGTGCAAGTCGCTCCCCCCGGGACTGTTCTCAAGAGACCCAGTACTTC,CASRSPRDCSQETQYF
.,TRBD1,TRBV18,15,TRBJ1-2,TGTGCCAGCTCACCGGACGAGGGGGCGAACTATGGCTACACCTTC,CASSPDEGANYGYTF
.,.,TRBV18,15,TRBJ1-6,TGTGCCAGCTCAGGAGGGGCCGTTATGGATTCACCCCTCCACTTT,CASSGGAVMDSPLHF
.,TRBD2,TRBV6-6,16,TRBJ2-1,TGTGCCAGCAGTTACTCGCGGTCTAGCGGGGGGTATGAGCAGTTCTTC,CASSYSRSSGGYEQFF
.,TRBD1,TRBV7-8,13,TRBJ1-2,TGTGCCAGCAGCCCGACAGGGTACTATGGCTACACCTTC,CASSPTGYYGYTF
.,.,TRBV6-5,16,TRBJ2-5,TGTGCCAGCAGATACAGGGGAGCGGGAGCGGGCGAGACCCAGTACTTC,CASRYRGAGAGETQYF
.,.,TRBV5-1,15,TRBJ2-5,TGCGCCAGCAGCTTGCTGGACAGCTTACAAGAGACCCAGTACTTC,CASSLLDSLQETQYF
.,TRBD1,TRBV4-3,14,TRBJ2-7,TGCGCCAGCAGCCAAGACGACAGGGTCGACGAGCAGTACTTC,CASSQDDRVDEQYF
once,TRBD1,TRBV27,16,TRBJ1-6,TGTGCCAGCAGTCCCGGGACAGGGAGCAACCATTCACCCCTCCACTTT,CASSPGTGSNHSPLHF
.,.,TRBV7-8,14,TRBJ1-2,TGTGCCAGCAGCCAACCTGGGGGGGCTGAGGGCTACACCTTC,CASSQPGGAEGYTF